This passage covers 27 T cell receptor beta chains from one sample sequenced in a study of circulating CD8 cells and anti-PD-1 response in melanoma. From live CD3+CD8+TCRalphabeta+ cells, four PD-1 and/or TIGIT subsets were sorted. Each library started from about 15 ng of total RNA using the QIAseq Immune Repertoire TCR panel. TCRdb re-called the reads through MiXCR, storing one row per CDR3 protein. Of some 1,200 distinct CDR3 sequences in the sample, approximately 8% are singletons; the top ten hold roughly a tenth. This sample comprised CD8+ T cells from PBMCs, obtained at baseline or after one month of anti-PD-1 therapy (not recorded which). The receptors come from a human donor with melanoma.

By sample fraction, this clonotype is medium-sized. This rearrangement joins TRBV29-1 to TRBJ1-3, with D perhaps TRBD1 (5 bases). Per germline, CDR1 SQVTM and CDR2 ANQGSEA. Trimming stripped 3 bases from V and 4 bases from J, with 13 bases between. This CDR3 contains 14 residues. The CDR3 loop is CSVDGGAQGNTIYF. In nucleotides, the CDR3 is TGCAGCGTTGATGGAGGGGCGCAGGGAAACACCATATATTTT.

By its share, this clonotype is large. The rearrangement uses TRBV24-1 and TRBJ2-1; D unresolved. Germline values: CDR1 KGHDR, CDR2 SFDVKD. With 4 bases removed from V and 5 bases from J, the gap between germline ends came to 14 bases. The CDR3 runs to 15 residues. The CDR3 bases are TGTGCCACCAGTGACACCCGGCCCCCTAACAATGAGCAGTTCTTC. Translated, it gives CATSDTRPPNNEQFF.

In this sample, this clonotype is medium-sized (0.01 to 0.1%). The rearrangement uses TRBV4-1 and TRBJ1-4; 7 positions agree with TRBD1. CDR3 size: 15 residues. Trimming cost V 0 bases and J 8 bases; bases outside gene matches: 6. CDR1 and CDR2 from the germline V gene are MGHRA and YSYEKL. CDR3 nucleotide sequence: TGCGCCAGCAGCCAAGACCCAAGGGGACAGGAAAAACTGTTTTTT. Its protein is CASSQDPRGQEKLFF.

Relative to its sample, this clonotype is medium-sized. The genes are TRBV7-2 and TRBJ2-1; D tentatively reads TRBD1 or TRBD2 (6 bases each). The CDR3 runs 14 residues. Trimming took off 0 bases at V and 5 bases at J, with 8 bases between the two ends. Germline CDR1 SGHTA, CDR2 FQGNSA. The CDR3 is CASSLAGGHNEQFF. CDR3 coding DNA: TGTGCCAGCAGCTTAGCAGGGGGGCACAATGAGCAGTTCTTC.

By sample fraction, this clonotype is large. The chain employs TRBV25-1 and TRBJ1-4, with unresolved D. Deletions cut 1 base from V and 8 bases from J, with 14 bases between. Per germline, CDR1 MGHDK and CDR2 SYGVNS. The CDR3 runs 15 residues. DNA of the CDR3: TGTGCCAGCAGTGAATTTGGGGATGGGTACGAAAAACTGTTTTTT. Translating it yields CASSEFGDGYEKLFF.

This clonotype is termed medium-sized (0.01 to 0.1%). The CDR3 is CSGLGRNTEAFF. In nucleotides, the CDR3 is TGCAGCGGACTGGGACGGAACACTGAAGCTTTCTTT. This rearrangement joins TRBV29-1 to TRBJ1-1, with D possibly TRBD1 on 5 matching bases. CDR1 and CDR2 from the germline V gene are SQVTM and ANQGSEA. This CDR3 contains 12 residues. V lost 7 bases and J 1 base, leaving 10 bases between the germline ends. Combining the CDR3 with reference TRBV29-1 and TRBJ1-1 gives the whole variable domain SAVISQKPSRDICQRGTSLTIQCQVDSQVTMMFWYRQQPGQSLTLIATANQGSEATYESGFVIDKFPISRPNLTFSTLTVSNMSPEDSSIYLCSGLGRNTEAFFGQGTRLTVV.

In its sample, this clonotype is medium-sized. This rearrangement joins TRBV24-1 to TRBJ1-1, with 7 nucleotides matching TRBD1. Per the germline V gene, CDR1 is KGHDR and CDR2 is SFDVKD. The ends lost 3 bases at V and 6 bases at J; junction bases unmatched: 6. This CDR3 region has 14 residues. The CDR3 DNA reads as TGTGCCACCAGTGATACAGGGGACGGACCTGAAGCTTTCTTT. Translation: CATSDTGDGPEAFF.

This clonotype is medium-sized (0.01 to 0.1%) within its sample. This chain links TRBV19 with TRBJ2-4, with a possible D match to TRBD1 (6 bases). Trimming took 1 base from V and 6 from J, leaving 10 bases between them. CDR1 is LNHDA and CDR2 is SQIVND in the germline V gene (reference sequence). This CDR3 is built from 14 residues. This CDR3 is CASSIGQEINIQYF. The CDR3 region has the DNA TGTGCCAGTAGTATAGGACAGGAAATAAACATTCAGTACTTC.

This clonotype has a handful of counts. A junction boundary mismatches the germline segment, possibly from a read error. This chain uses TRBV28 with TRBJ2-7; 10 positions agree with TRBD1. Germline V gene lookup returns CDR1 MDHEN and CDR2 SYDVKM. The CDR3 is 16 amino acids. CDR3 amino acids: CASSADRDRGVYERYF. CDR3 DNA: TGTGCCAGCAGTGCTGACCGGGACAGGGGAGTCTACGAGCGGTACTTC.

Sample share makes this clonotype medium-sized (0.01 to 0.1%). This chain links TRBV27 with TRBJ2-5; possibly TRBD2 for D (5 bases). Germline V gene lookup returns CDR1 MNHEY and CDR2 SMNVEV (reference sequence). This CDR3 spans 13 amino acids. V was cut by 0 bases and J by 7 bases, with 9 bases left in between. The CDR3 region has the DNA TGTGCCAGCAGTTTATCGGGTGGAGGGACCCAGTACTTC. This codes for CASSLSGGGTQYF.

The rearrangement links TRBV6-1 to TRBJ2-5, with 7 bases that match TRBD2. V shed 0 bases, J shed 2 bases, and the junction held 0 bases outside the gene matches. This CDR3 contains 14 residues. CDR1 and CDR2 from the germline V gene are MNHNS and SASEGT. In nucleotides, the CDR3 is TGTGCCAGCAGTGAAGCGGGGGGGCAAGAGACCCAGTACTTC. Translation gives CASSEAGGQETQYF.

By sample share, this clonotype is medium-sized. The genes are TRBV19 and TRBJ2-7; TRBD2 aligns across 8 bases. The trim removed 6 bases at V and 2 bases at J, leaving 12 bases unmatched. Germline CDR1 LNHDA, CDR2 SQIVND (reference sequence). The CDR3 loop spans 16 amino acids. CDR3 DNA sequence: TGTGCCAGTAGCCCAACTTTTCGGGGGGGCCCCTACGAGCAGTACTTC. Translating gives CASSPTFRGGPYEQYF.

This clonotype appeared a few times. This sequence joins TRBV29-1 and TRBJ2-7, with 9 bases that match TRBD1. Germline trimming cut 5 bases from V and 2 bases from J; bases unmatched to any gene: 4. The CDR3 length is 13 residues. The germline V gene has CDR1 SQVTM and CDR2 ANQGSEA. CDR3: CSVRTGATYEQYF. In DNA form, the CDR3 reads TGCAGCGTTCGGACAGGGGCCACCTACGAGCAGTACTTC.

There are a few counts of this clonotype. V is TRBV19 and J is TRBJ2-7; D might be TRBD1 (5 bases). V lost 3 bases and J 9 bases, leaving 21 bases between the germline ends. Germline CDR1 and CDR2: LNHDA and SQIVND (reference sequence). The CDR3 totals 15 residues. CDR3: CASSMFWGPTERQYF. CDR3 DNA: TGTGCCAGTAGTATGTTCTGGGGCCCGACGGAGCGGCAGTACTTC.

Sample share makes this clonotype large. The chain carries TRBV7-3 and TRBJ2-1, with a possible D match to TRBD2 (6 bases). Trimming pared 0 bases from V and 8 bases from J, leaving 14 bases between. The CDR3 length is 15 residues. CDR1 and CDR2 (germline): SGHTA, FQGTGA. CDR3 DNA sequence: TGTGCCAGCAGCTTAACCCTAGCGTCATACGATGAGCAGTTCTTC. Protein: CASSLTLASYDEQFF.

By sample fraction, this clonotype is medium-sized (0.01 to 0.1%). The chain is built from TRBV19 and TRBJ1-6; TRBD1 aligns across 8 bases. This CDR3 contains 15 residues. Trimming at V came to 9 bases and at J to 9 bases, leaving 13 bases not matched to a gene. Looked up from germline, CDR1 is LNHDA and CDR2 is SQIVND (reference sequence). The CDR3 DNA reads TGTGCCAGCAAGGACAGGGAGTTTTATGGTTCACCCCTCCACTTT. Protein sequence: CASKDREFYGSPLHF.

As for this clonotype: This may come from a read error, since a much larger clone is one base off. This sequence joins TRBV28 and TRBJ1-2; D is unclear. This CDR3 comprises 15 residues. Germline V gene sequence: CDR1 MDHEN, CDR2 SYDVKM. The CDR3 spells CASSSDGLAIYSYTF. The CDR3 bases are TGTGCCAGCAGTTCTGACGGACTAGCTATCTATAGCTACACCTTC.

This clonotype is labeled large (0.1 to 1%). This chain joins TRBV28 and TRBJ2-7; D is undetermined. Trimming took 6 bases from V and 0 from J, leaving 6 bases between them. Germline CDR1 reads MDHEN; CDR2 reads SYDVKM. This CDR3 has 12 residues. The CDR3 is CASSLNSYEQYF. The CDR3 DNA reads TGTGCCAGCAGCCTAAACTCCTACGAGCAGTACTTC.

The chain has TRBV5-8 and TRBJ2-7, with 9 bases matching TRBD1. V lost 0 bases and J lost 8; bases outside the gene matches: 9. The germline V gene has CDR1 SGHTS and CDR2 YDEGEE. The CDR3 totals 15 residues. CDR3 amino acids: CASSLEGTGLVKQYF. CDR3 in DNA: TGTGCCAGCAGCTTGGAGGGGACAGGGCTGGTCAAGCAGTACTTC. Full variable domain (outside the CDR3, taken from reference TRBV5-8 and TRBJ2-7): EAGVTQSPTHLIKTRGQQATLRCSPISGHTSVYWYQQALGLGLQFLLWYDEGEERNRGNFPPRFSGRQFPNYSSELNVNALELEDSALYLCASSLEGTGLVKQYFGPGTRLTVT.

In regard to this clonotype: A read error is possible here, since a much larger clone lies one base away. This sequence joins TRBV28 and TRBJ2-1, with a tentative D call TRBD1 (5 bases). Germline V gene sequence: CDR1 MDHEN, CDR2 SYDVKM. The CDR3 has 14 residues. The CDR3 DNA is TGTGCCGGCAGTTTCACGGGTGGGCAGGGTGAGCAGTTCTTC. Protein sequence: CAGSFTGGQGEQFF.

By sample share, this clonotype is large. This chain links TRBV19 with TRBJ1-1; D unresolved. V lost 5 bases and J 1 base, leaving 14 bases between the germline ends. CDR1 is LNHDA and CDR2 is SQIVND in the germline V gene (reference sequence). The CDR3 runs to 15 residues. CDR3 residues: CASSPTGGWNTEAFF. The CDR3 DNA reads as TGTGCCAGTAGTCCCACCGGAGGGTGGAACACTGAAGCTTTCTTT.

Concerning this clonotype: This CDR3 fails to terminate in the conserved phenylalanine or tryptophan, so it likely reflects a read error. The CDR3, as DNA: TGCAGCGCCCTTCTGGGCCAGACCGGGGAGCTGTTTCTT. Its protein product is CSALLGQTGELFL. This chain connects TRBV29-1 to TRBJ2-2; D is uncertain. CDR1 is SQVTM and CDR2 is ANQGSEA in the germline V gene. CDR3 size: 13 residues. Trimming took 7 bases from V and 5 from J, leaving 14 bases between them.

By share, this clonotype counts as medium-sized. This chain links TRBV19 with TRBJ2-7; D not resolved. Trimming pared 1 base from V and 0 bases from J, leaving 7 bases between. CDR1 is LNHDA and CDR2 is SQIVND in the germline V gene (reference sequence). The CDR3 is made up of 14 amino acids. In DNA form, the CDR3 reads TGTGCCAGTAGTATAGCAGAAAACTCCTACGAGCAGTACTTC. Translated, it gives CASSIAENSYEQYF.

This clonotype is medium-sized in the sample. V usage is TRBV6-4 and J usage is TRBJ2-2, with D hard to call. Trimming stripped 0 bases from V and 8 bases from J, with 13 bases between. The CDR3 is 15 amino acids. CDR1 is MRHNA and CDR2 is SNTAGT in the germline V gene. The CDR3 DNA is TGTGCCAGCAGTGACTCAGGCACAGATGGAGGGGAGCTGTTTTTT. Translation: CASSDSGTDGGELFF.

By frequency in the sample, this clonotype is large. The J gene is TRBJ2-1, the V gene TRBV19; a weak D match, TRBD1 (5 bases). V was shortened by 8 bases and J by 8 bases, with 22 bases between the two germline ends. This CDR3 is 15 amino acids long. CDR1 is LNHDA, CDR2 SQIVND, per germline (reference sequence). CDR3 residues: CASAPPDIQSHEQFF. CDR3 coding DNA: TGTGCCAGTGCCCCTCCGGACATCCAGTCCCATGAGCAGTTCTTC.

In this sample, this clonotype is large. The chain joins TRBV27 to TRBJ1-5; tentative D call: TRBD1 (5 bases). CDR3 size: 15 residues. Deletions cut 5 bases from V and 7 bases from J, with 18 bases between. The V gene's germline CDR1 is MNHEY and CDR2 SMNVEV (reference sequence). CDR3 coding DNA: TGTGCCAGCAGTACTGGGAGGGGCTCAGGACAGCCCCAGCATTTT. This encodes CASSTGRGSGQPQHF.

This clonotype showed up just a few times. V gene TRBV19 combines with J gene TRBJ1-4, with D unclear. Trimming took off 3 bases at V and 1 base at J, with 9 bases between the two ends. The CDR3 extends over 15 amino acids. Germline loops: CDR1 LNHDA, CDR2 SQIVND (reference sequence). The CDR3 DNA reads as TGTGCCAGTAGTATCTTCGGGGAAACTAATGAAAAACTGTTTTTT. This encodes CASSIFGETNEKLFF.